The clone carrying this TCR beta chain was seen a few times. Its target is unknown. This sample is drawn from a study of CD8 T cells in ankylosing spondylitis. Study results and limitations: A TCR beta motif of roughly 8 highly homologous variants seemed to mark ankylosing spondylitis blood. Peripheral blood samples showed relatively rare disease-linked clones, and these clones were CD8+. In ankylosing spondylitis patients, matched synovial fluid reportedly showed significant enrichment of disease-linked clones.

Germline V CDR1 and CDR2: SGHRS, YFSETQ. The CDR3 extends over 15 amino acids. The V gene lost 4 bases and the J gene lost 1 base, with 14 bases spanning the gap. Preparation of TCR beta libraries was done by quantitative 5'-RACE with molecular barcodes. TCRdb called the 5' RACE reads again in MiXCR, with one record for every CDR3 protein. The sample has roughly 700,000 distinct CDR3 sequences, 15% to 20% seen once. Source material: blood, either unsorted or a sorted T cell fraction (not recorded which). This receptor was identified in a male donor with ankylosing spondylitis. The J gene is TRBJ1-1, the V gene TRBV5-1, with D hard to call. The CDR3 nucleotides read TGCGCCAGCAGCCCCAAGACGGGCAGGAACACTGAAGCTTTCTTT. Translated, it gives CASSPKTGRNTEAFF.